Below, 11 T cell receptor beta chains from the same sample are listed, as sequenced in a study of cytomegalovirus exposure and HLA in healthy donors. The PCR used 60 Vbeta and 13 Jbeta primers. Clones were read by immunoSEQ multiplex PCR, and TCRdb kept only the in-frame ones, dropping some. The sample contains about 160,000 clones, more than 75% of which appear only once. Sequences were obtained from PBMCs. These receptors were collected from a girl aged 5 to 17 in good health and CMV-seropositive.

The chain is built from TRBV19 and TRBJ1-5; TRBD1 agrees at 8 bases. With V trimmed by 3 bases and J by 3 bases, 7 bases remained unmatched. In germline, CDR1 is LNHDA, CDR2 SQIVND (reference sequence). The CDR3 sequence is 16 residues long. DNA of the CDR3: TGTGCCAGTAGTATGGACAGGGAGGGGTTCAATCAGCCCCAGCATTTT. Translating gives CASSMDREGFNQPQHF.

The chain uses TRBV5-1 and TRBJ1-1; 11 bases fit TRBD1. Germline-derived CDR1 and CDR2 are SGHRS and YFSETQ. The CDR3 extends over 18 amino acids. V gave up 0 bases and J gave up 0 bases; unmatched junction bases: 7. The CDR3 region is CASSLVLGQGGMNTEAFF. For the CDR3, the DNA is TGCGCCAGCAGCTTGGTTTTGGGACAGGGGGGCATGAACACTGAAGCTTTCTTT.

The genes are TRBV28 and TRBJ2-7; perhaps TRBD1 as D (6 bases). This CDR3 spans 11 amino acids. From germline, CDR1 is MDHEN and CDR2 SYDVKM. V was shortened by 6 bases and J by 7 bases, with 10 bases between the two germline ends. The CDR3 DNA sequence: TGTGCCAGCAGCCAAGGACAGGAGCAGTACTTC. This encodes CASSQGQEQYF.

The chain combines TRBV7-2 with TRBJ2-1, with 14 nucleotides matching TRBD2. The CDR3 consists of 16 residues. Unmatched junction bases numbered 5, after V lost 0 bases and J lost 10 bases. CDR1 is SGHTA and CDR2 is FQGNSA in the germline V gene. The CDR3, as DNA: TGTGCCAGCAGCTTAGCGACGGGACTAGCGGGGGTCGAGCAGTTCTTC. Residues: CASSLATGLAGVEQFF.

The V call is TRBV28, the J call TRBJ1-4; TRBD1 might be the D (6 bases). Trimming cost V 5 bases and J 4 bases, with 11 bases left between them. The CDR3 extends over 14 amino acids. The germline gives CDR1 MDHEN, CDR2 SYDVKM. Here the CDR3 reads CASSDGQLNEKLFF. In DNA, the CDR3 is TGTGCCAGCAGTGATGGACAGCTTAATGAAAAACTGTTTTTT. The whole variable domain, remainder taken from reference TRBV28 and TRBJ1-4, is DVKVTQSSRYLVKRTGEKVFLECVQDMDHENMFWYRQDPGLGLRLIYFSYDVKMKEKGDIPEGYSVSREKKERFSLILESASTNQTSMYLCASSDGQLNEKLFFGSGTQLSVL.

This sequence joins TRBV6-5 and TRBJ1-2; 9 positions agree with TRBD1. From germline, CDR1 is MNHEY and CDR2 SVGAGI. CDR3 size: 15 residues. After removal of 6 bases from V and 4 bases from J, the junction contained 9 bases not matched to a gene. The CDR3 here is CASSRRDRDIYGYTF. As DNA, the CDR3 is TGTGCCAGCAGCCGAAGGGACAGGGATATCTATGGCTACACCTTC.

This rearrangement joins TRBV15 to TRBJ2-3; TRBD2 agrees at 15 bases. Germline CDR1 and CDR2: LNHNV and YYDKDF (reference sequence). The CDR3 contains 15 residues. V lost 5 bases and J lost 6; bases outside the gene matches: 3. The CDR3 loop is CATSGGLAGGDTQYF. The CDR3 DNA is TGTGCCACCAGCGGAGGACTAGCGGGAGGGGATACGCAGTATTTT.

V usage is TRBV7-2 and J usage is TRBJ2-3; 12 nucleotides line up with TRBD2. V dropped 2 bases and J dropped 2; count of bases not matched to a gene: 5. Germline-derived CDR1 and CDR2 are SGHTA and FQGNSA. The length of the CDR3 is 17 residues. CDR3 residues: CASSLWASGGVTDTQYF. The DNA for the CDR3 is TGTGCCAGCAGCTTATGGGCTAGCGGGGGGGTCACAGATACGCAGTATTTT.

The sample holds one count of this clone. V usage is TRBV30 and J usage is TRBJ1-5, with D hard to call. The CDR3 covers 19 residues. Trimming pared 2 bases from V and 2 bases from J, leaving 25 bases between. CDR1 is GTSNPN and CDR2 is SVGIG in the germline V gene (reference sequence). The CDR3 loop is CAWSQPGSYGETGNQPQHF. The CDR3 DNA reads TGTGCCTGGAGTCAACCGGGATCTTACGGGGAGACGGGCAATCAGCCCCAGCATTTT.

The chain employs TRBV28 and TRBJ1-5; D is uncertain. Per germline, CDR1 MDHEN and CDR2 SYDVKM. The ends were cut back, 4 bases at V and 4 bases at J, with 5 bases in the middle. The CDR3 has 12 residues. This CDR3 is CASSSVNQPQHF. Written as DNA, the CDR3 is TGTGCCAGCAGTTCCGTAAATCAGCCCCAGCATTTT.

The CDR3 region is CATSSWASGGERNIQYF. The CDR3, as DNA: TGTGCCACCAGCAGCTGGGCTAGCGGGGGGGAAAGAAACATTCAGTACTTC. J is TRBJ2-4 and V is TRBV15; 12 bases line up with TRBD2. V lost 3 bases and J lost 6; bases outside the gene matches: 9. The CDR3 sequence is 17 residues long. Germline V CDR1 and CDR2: LNHNV, YYDKDF (reference sequence).